The T cell receptor (beta chain) described here comes from a study of T cell responses to AZD1222 COVID-19 vaccine. Study-level background: Recipients boosted at about 4 weeks or about 12 weeks are pooled. Points from the study as a whole: The sample set comprised mostly white British donors with more females, and clonal diversity was possibly underestimated. No repertoire was sampled before or during the peak T cell response, only after it.

Notes on this clone: Its antigen is unidentified.

TCRdb keeps only in-frame clones here, not all; method: immunoSEQ multiplex PCR. The repertoire holds around 78,000 clones, more than 75% seen once, with 24% in the top ten. The sample in question was peripheral blood, obtained on day 0 of AZD1222 vaccination. The receptor was isolated from an adult in good health.

The CDR3 DNA is TGTGCCAGCAGCCTCTTACAGGGACAGCCCCAGCATTTT. Protein product: CASSLLQGQPQHF. The chain combines TRBV6-5 with TRBJ1-5, with D perhaps TRBD1 (6 bases). The CDR3 has 13 amino acids. The germline V gene encodes CDR1 MNHEY and CDR2 SVGAGI. V was clipped by 6 bases and J by 7 bases, with 13 bases between them.